This is a list of T cell receptor beta chains from one sample in a study of cytomegalovirus exposure and HLA in healthy donors. The data were produced by immunoSEQ multiplex PCR, yet TCRdb's version contains in-frame clones alone and is incomplete. Seen here are under 200,000 clones, just under 90% observed once, and the top ten hold around a tenth. Source material: PBMCs. All receptors derive from a woman aged 18-35 years in good health and CMV-seropositive. The conserved cysteine and the conserved F or W are not part of the CDR3 here. Fields, in order: V gene, CDR3 length, J gene, CDR3 protein.

TRBV29-1	9	TRBJ2-7	SVREGYEQY
TRBV5-4	16	TRBJ2-5	ASSWGLAEKPLQETQY
TRBV7-2	11	TRBJ1-2	ASSPGQGWGYT
TRBV4-2	12	TRBJ2-3	ASSQTSGRDTQY
TRBV19	11	TRBJ2-2	ASQELVAGELF
TRBV11-2	10	TRBJ2-5	ASSLDRETQY
TRBV27	12	TRBJ2-5	ASSLSEYQETQY
TRBV5-4	13	TRBJ1-1	ASSFARQMNTEAF
TRBV6-5	13	TRBJ1-5	ASSYSGGFNQPQH
TRBV27	11	TRBJ2-2	ASRPRGTGELF
TRBV5-8	16	TRBJ2-1	ASSLGQGAQPGTDPQF
TRBV12-5	13	TRBJ2-3	ASGPSGTSTDTQY
TRBV7-9	13	TRBJ2-5	ASSWWAGEQETQY
TRBV19	11	TRBJ1-5	ASSEHRVRPQH
TRBV5-1	13	TRBJ1-1	ASSFSGQGFTEAF
TRBV14	13	TRBJ1-1	ASSQDWKGDTEAF
TRBV4-1	12	TRBJ1-4	ASSHGTGVEKLF
TRBV19	11	TRBJ1-3	ASRQGAGNTIY
TRBV7-9	11	TRBJ1-5	ASSSTGNQPQH
TRBV7-9	13	TRBJ2-7	ASSPRDRGSYEQY
TRBV9	13	TRBJ2-2	ASSVVAGVPGELF
TRBV10-2	13	TRBJ2-7	ASSGATSYLVGQY
TRBV27	12	TRBJ1-4	ASSADRGNEKLF
TRBV7-3	12	TRBJ2-2	ASSKSTGLGELF
TRBV1	14	TRBJ2-2	TSSHKAGGPSGELF
TRBV4-3	13	TRBJ2-1	ASSPSAGTYNEQF
TRBV27	12	TRBJ2-7	ASSSGTSGNEQY
TRBV11-2	11	TRBJ1-2	ASTTWEGRGYT
TRBV18	13	TRBJ1-5	ASSPMGQGNQPQH
TRBV2	13	TRBJ2-7	ASSEDLANSYEQY
TRBV20-1	9	TRBJ2-2	SATGSGELF
TRBV5-1	12	TRBJ2-7	ASSLELTPGEQY
TRBV7-6	13	TRBJ2-5	ASSLVGQGLETQY
TRBV7-6	13	TRBJ2-7	ASSLGEGHITEQY
TRBV18	12	TRBJ2-3	ASSLPLRTDTQY
TRBV4-1	11	TRBJ1-1	ASSLRGNTEAF
TRBV28	15	TRBJ2-7	ASSSPRYRGLTYEQY
TRBV9	13	TRBJ1-4	ASSSNSGQNEKLF
TRBV2	13	TRBJ2-3	ASMPLAGFTDTQY
TRBV4-2	14	TRBJ2-7	ASSPRVGGQSYEQY
TRBV19	13	TRBJ2-7	ASREDRGSSYEQY
TRBV18	12	TRBJ1-1	ASSPPSLTGEAF
TRBV30	9	TRBJ2-7	AWTSSYEQY
TRBV9	13	TRBJ1-1	ASSVGQGKATEAF
TRBV12-5	14	TRBJ2-3	ASGLVLQRETDTQY
TRBV5-1	10	TRBJ2-7	ASSMHRGQQY
TRBV5-8	12	TRBJ1-5	ASQRRTGYQPQH
TRBV9	13	TRBJ2-5	ASSVAGDRRETQY
TRBV7-2	13	TRBJ2-1	ASSLRAATNNEQF
TRBV11-3	13	TRBJ2-5	ASSHGTNQVETQY
TRBV28	11	TRBJ2-7	ASSFDSTGEQY
TRBV5-5	11	TRBJ1-4	ASSLDISFGLF
TRBV7-2	9	TRBJ2-7	ASSLYGEQY
TRBV15	13	TRBJ1-2	ATSRITTGGIGYT
TRBV10-1	13	TRBJ2-7	ASSDGAGVGYEQY